This T cell receptor beta chain is drawn from a study of patients and donors after allogeneic stem cell transplantation. TCRdb re-analysed the RT-PCR reads in MiXCR, keeping a single row per CDR3 protein. The table records about 230,000 distinct CDR3 sequences, roughly an eighth of them present only once. This clonotype was counted only a few times. The CDR3 sequence is 13 residues long. Germline-derived CDR1 and CDR2 are MNHNS and SASEGT. Trimming removed 6 bases from V and 5 bases from J, with 13 bases in between. This chain uses TRBV6-1 with TRBJ1-2, with D maybe TRBD1 (5 bases). This clonotype was sampled from a human donor who was either an allogeneic HSCT recipient or a stem cell or donor lymphocyte infusion donor (not recorded which). It is not recorded whose cells these are; they may come from a transplant donor. Sequencing used blood, either unsorted or a sorted T cell fraction (not recorded which). CDR3 sequence reads: CASSRRDGYGYTF. The DNA for the CDR3 is TGTGCCAGCAGCCGCCGGGACGGATATGGCTACACCTTC.